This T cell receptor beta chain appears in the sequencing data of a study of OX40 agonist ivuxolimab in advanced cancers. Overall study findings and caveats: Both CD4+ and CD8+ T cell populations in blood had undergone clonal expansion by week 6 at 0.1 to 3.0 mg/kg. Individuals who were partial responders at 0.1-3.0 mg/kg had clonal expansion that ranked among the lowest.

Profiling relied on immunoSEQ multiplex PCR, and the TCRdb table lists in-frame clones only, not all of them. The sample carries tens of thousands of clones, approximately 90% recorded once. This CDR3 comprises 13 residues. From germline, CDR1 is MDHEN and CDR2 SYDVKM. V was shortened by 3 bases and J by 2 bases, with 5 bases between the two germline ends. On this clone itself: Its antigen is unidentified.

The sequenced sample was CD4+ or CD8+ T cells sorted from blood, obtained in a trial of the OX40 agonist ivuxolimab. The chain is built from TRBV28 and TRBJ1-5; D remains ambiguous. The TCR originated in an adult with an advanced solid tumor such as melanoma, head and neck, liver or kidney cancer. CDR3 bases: TGTGCCAGCAGTTTTCTTGGCAATCAGCCCCAGCATTTT. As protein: CASSFLGNQPQHF.